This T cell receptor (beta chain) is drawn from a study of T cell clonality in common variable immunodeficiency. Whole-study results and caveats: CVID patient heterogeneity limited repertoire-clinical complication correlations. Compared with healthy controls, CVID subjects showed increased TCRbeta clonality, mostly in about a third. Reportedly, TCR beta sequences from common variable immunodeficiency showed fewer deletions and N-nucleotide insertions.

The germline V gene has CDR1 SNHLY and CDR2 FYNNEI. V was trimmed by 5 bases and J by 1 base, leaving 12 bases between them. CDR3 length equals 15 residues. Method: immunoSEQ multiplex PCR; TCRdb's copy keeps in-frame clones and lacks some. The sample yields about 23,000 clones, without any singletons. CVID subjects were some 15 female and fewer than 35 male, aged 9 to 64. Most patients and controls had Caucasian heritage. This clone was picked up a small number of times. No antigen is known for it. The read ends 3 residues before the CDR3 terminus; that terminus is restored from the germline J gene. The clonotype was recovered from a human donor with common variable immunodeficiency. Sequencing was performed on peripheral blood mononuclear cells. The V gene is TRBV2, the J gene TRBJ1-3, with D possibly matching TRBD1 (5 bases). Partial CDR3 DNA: TGTGCCAGCAGTTACTCAGGGTCATCTGGAAACACC. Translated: CASSYSGSSGNT. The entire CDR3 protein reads CASSYSGSSGNTIYF.